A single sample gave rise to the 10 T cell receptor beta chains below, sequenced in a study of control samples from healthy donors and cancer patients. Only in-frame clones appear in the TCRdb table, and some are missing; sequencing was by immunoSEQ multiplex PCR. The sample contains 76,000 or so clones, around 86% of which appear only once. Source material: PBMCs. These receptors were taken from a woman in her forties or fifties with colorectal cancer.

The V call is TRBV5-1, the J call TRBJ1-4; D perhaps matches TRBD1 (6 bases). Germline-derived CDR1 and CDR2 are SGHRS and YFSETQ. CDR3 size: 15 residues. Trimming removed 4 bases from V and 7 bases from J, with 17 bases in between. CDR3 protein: CASSLQGASLEKLFF. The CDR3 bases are TGCGCCAGCAGCCTACAGGGCGCCAGTCTTGAAAAACTGTTTTTT. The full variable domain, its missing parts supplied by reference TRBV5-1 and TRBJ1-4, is KAGVTQTPRYLIKTRGQQVTLSCSPISGHRSVSWYQQTPGQGLQFLFEYFSETQRNKGNFPGRFSGRQFSNSRSEMNVSTLELGDSALYLCASSLQGASLEKLFFGSGTQLSVL.

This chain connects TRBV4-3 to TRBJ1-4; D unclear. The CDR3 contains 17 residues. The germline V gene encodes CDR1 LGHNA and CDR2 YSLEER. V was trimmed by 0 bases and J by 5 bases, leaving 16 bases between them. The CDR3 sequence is CASSQDLSTAANEKLFF. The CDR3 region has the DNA TGCGCCAGCAGCCAAGATTTGTCGACGGCCGCCAATGAAAAACTGTTTTTT.

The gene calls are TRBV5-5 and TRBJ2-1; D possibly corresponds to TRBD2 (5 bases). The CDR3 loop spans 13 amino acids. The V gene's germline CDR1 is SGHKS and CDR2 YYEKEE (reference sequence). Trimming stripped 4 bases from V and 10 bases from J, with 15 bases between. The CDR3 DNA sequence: TGTGCCAGCAGCCTCCGGGATGTACGGGAGCAGTTCTTC. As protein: CASSLRDVREQFF.

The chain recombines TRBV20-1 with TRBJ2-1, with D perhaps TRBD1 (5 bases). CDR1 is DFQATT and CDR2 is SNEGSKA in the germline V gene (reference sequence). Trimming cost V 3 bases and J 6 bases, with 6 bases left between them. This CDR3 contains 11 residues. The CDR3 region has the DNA TGCAGTGCTAGGGGGCGCAATGAGCAGTTCTTC. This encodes CSARGRNEQFF.

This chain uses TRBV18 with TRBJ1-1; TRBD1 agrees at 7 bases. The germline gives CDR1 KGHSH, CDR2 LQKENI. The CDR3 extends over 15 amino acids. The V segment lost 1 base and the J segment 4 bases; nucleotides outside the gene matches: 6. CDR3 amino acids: CASSPRAGGGTEAFF. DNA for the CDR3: TGTGCCAGCTCACCACGAGCAGGGGGAGGCACTGAAGCTTTCTTT.

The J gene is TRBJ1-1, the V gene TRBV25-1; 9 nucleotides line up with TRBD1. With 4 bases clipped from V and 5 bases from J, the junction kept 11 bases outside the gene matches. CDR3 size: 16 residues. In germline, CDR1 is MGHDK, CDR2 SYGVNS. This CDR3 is CASSAFSGTGRTEAFF. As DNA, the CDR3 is TGTGCCAGCAGTGCTTTTAGTGGGACAGGGAGGACTGAAGCTTTCTTT.

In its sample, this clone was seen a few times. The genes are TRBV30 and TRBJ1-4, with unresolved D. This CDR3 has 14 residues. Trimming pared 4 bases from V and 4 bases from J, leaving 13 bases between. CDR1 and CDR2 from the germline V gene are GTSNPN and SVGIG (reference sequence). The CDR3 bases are TGTGCCTGGACCCTGGGAGGTTATAATGAAAAACTGTTTTTT. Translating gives CAWTLGGYNEKLFF.

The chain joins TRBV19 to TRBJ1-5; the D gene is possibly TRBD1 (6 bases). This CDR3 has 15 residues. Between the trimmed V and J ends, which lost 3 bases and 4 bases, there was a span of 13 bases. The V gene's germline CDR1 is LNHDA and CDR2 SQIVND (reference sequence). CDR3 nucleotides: TGTGCCAGTAGTATTTACAGGGAGGAAAATCAGCCCCAGCATTTT. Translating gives CASSIYREENQPQHF. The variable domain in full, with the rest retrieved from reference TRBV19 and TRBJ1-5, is DGGITQSPKYLFRKEGQNVTLSCEQNLNHDAMYWYRQDPGQGLRLIYYSQIVNDFQKGDIAEGYSVSREKKESFPLTVTSAQKNPTAFYLCASSIYREENQPQHFGDGTRLSIL.

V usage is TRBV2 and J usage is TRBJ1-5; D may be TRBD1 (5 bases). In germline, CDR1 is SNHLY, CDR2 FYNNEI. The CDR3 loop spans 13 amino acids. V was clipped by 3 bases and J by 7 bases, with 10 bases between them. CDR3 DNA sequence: TGTGCCAGCAGTGACAGGGAGGTCCAGCCCCAGCATTTT. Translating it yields CASSDREVQPQHF.

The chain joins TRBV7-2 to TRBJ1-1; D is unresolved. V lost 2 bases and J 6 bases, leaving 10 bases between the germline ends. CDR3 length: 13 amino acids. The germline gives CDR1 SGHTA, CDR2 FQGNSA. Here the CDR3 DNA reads TGTGCCAGCAGCTTATATCGAGGGTCTGAAGCTTTCTTT. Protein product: CASSLYRGSEAFF. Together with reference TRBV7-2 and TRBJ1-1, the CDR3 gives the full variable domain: GAGVSQSPSNKVTEKGKDVELRCDPISGHTALYWYRQSLGQGLEFLIYFQGNSAPDKSGLPSDRFSAERTGGSVSTLTIQRTQQEDSAVYLCASSLYRGSEAFFGQGTRLTVV.